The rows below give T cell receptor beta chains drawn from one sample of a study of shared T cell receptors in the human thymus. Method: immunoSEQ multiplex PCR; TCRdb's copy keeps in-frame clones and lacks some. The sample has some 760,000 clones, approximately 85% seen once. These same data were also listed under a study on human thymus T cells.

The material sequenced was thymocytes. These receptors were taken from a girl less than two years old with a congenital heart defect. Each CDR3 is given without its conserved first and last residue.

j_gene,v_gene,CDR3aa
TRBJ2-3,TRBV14,ASKRGAVDTQY
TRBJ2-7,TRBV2,ASSDGGASYEQY
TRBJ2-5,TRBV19,ASSPDSVTQY
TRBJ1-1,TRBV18,ASSPRQVGYTEAF
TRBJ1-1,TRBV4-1,ASSQGPGRGMNTEAF
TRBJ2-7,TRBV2,ASRSVLLEYEQY
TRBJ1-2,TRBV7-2,ASGGGSPGTFYGYT
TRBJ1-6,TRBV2,ASSYARRNDSPLH
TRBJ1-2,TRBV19,ASTGTGWKYGYT
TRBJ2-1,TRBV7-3,ASSLTSGPDRVHNEQF
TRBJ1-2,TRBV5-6,ASSFQDRPSDDYGYT
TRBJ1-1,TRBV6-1,ASDEVVGQKNTEAF
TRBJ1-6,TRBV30,AWSVGQGDSPLH
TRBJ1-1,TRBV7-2,ASSITGLRNEAF
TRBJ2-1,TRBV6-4,ASSEQAGNPNEQF
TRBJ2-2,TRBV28,ASSFIGAGELF
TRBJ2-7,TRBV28,ASSWPQGESYEQY
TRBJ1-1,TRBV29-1,SVRRDRVNPYTEAF
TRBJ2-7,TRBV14,ASSQDLQDSYEQY
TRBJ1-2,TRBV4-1,ASRLRDILPSRYGYT
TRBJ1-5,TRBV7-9,ASSLGGTVNQPQH
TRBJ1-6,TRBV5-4,ASSLTAADRHNSPLH